A selection of T cell receptor beta chains follows, all from one sample in a study of cytomegalovirus exposure and HLA in healthy donors. Repertoires were generated with immunoSEQ multiplex PCR, while TCRdb's copy carries only in-frame clones and drops some. The sample has roughly 60,000 clones; roughly 74% are singletons. Sequencing used PBMCs. These receptors were collected from a female donor in good health and CMV-seronegative. CDR3s include the opening cysteine and the closing phenylalanine or tryptophan. The D gene is left open where the match is weak. Size values are once, few and many counts, or a class for expanded clones, and some rows have none.

j_call | d_call | v_call | clone_size | cdr3_aa | cdr3_nt
TRBJ2-7 | TRBD2 | TRBV13 | NA | CASSLTPKISGREGEQYF | TGTGCCAGCAGCTTAACTCCAAAGATAAGCGGCAGGGAGGGCGAGCAGTACTTC
TRBJ1-1 | TRBD1 | TRBV4-2 | NA | CASSQVMGQGGNTEAFF | TGTGCCAGCAGCCAAGTTATGGGACAGGGAGGGAACACTGAAGCTTTCTTT
TRBJ2-1 | TRBD2 | TRBV4-1 | NA | CASSHASGRGARNEQFF | TGCGCCAGCAGCCACGCGTCCGGGCGGGGGGCAAGAAATGAGCAGTTCTTC
TRBJ1-4 | NA | TRBV2 | NA | CASKDLGFANEKLFF | TGTGCCAGCAAAGACTTAGGATTTGCTAATGAAAAACTGTTTTTT
TRBJ1-2 | NA | TRBV5-5 | NA | CASSFSTSTAPGYTF | TGTGCCAGCAGCTTCTCTACTTCGACAGCACCCGGCTACACCTTC
TRBJ1-1 | NA | TRBV7-6 | NA | CASSQRRVEAFF | TGTGCCAGCAGCCAGAGGAGAGTTGAAGCTTTCTTT
TRBJ2-2 | NA | TRBV7-9 | NA | CASSLSAGSGELFF | TGTGCCAGCAGCTTAAGTGCGGGGTCCGGGGAGCTGTTTTTT
TRBJ2-7 | TRBD1 | TRBV15 | NA | CATSNSRQGPYEQYF | TGTGCCACCAGCAACTCTAGACAGGGGCCCTACGAGCAGTACTTC
TRBJ2-2 | NA | TRBV29-1 | NA | CSVRQGRANTGELFF | TGCAGCGTACGACAGGGGAGGGCGAACACCGGGGAGCTGTTTTTT
TRBJ2-1 | TRBD2 | TRBV5-4 | NA | CASSLGLAGNNEQFF | TGTGCCAGCAGCCTAGGACTAGCGGGTAACAATGAGCAGTTCTTC
TRBJ2-3 | NA | TRBV9 | NA | CASSTPREGTGYTDTQYF | TGTGCCAGCAGCACCCCCCGGGAGGGGACAGGGTACACAGATACGCAGTATTTT
TRBJ1-2 | NA | TRBV6-6 | NA | CASSPRRMEFYGYTF | TGTGCCAGCAGCCCCCGGCGCATGGAGTTCTATGGCTACACCTTC
TRBJ2-2 | NA | TRBV5-1 | NA | CASSNPGNTGELFF | TGCGCCAGCAGCAACCCAGGGAACACCGGGGAGCTGTTTTTT
TRBJ1-3 | TRBD1 | TRBV13 | once | CASSFRDRGNTIYF | TGTGCCAGCAGCTTTAGGGACAGGGGGAACACCATATATTTT
TRBJ1-2 | TRBD1 | TRBV27 | NA | CASSFGGQGSYGYTF | TGTGCCAGCAGTTTCGGGGGACAGGGCAGCTATGGCTACACCTTC
TRBJ1-3 | NA | TRBV6-1 | NA | CASRRGGDTIYF | TGTGCCAGCAGACGGGGAGGGGACACCATATATTTT
TRBJ1-3 | NA | TRBV6-5 | once | CASSPSRATGTHLFF | TGTGCCAGCAGTCCGTCCAGGGCTACGGGGACTCACCTTTTCTTT
TRBJ1-6 | TRBD1 | TRBV5-6 | NA | CASRVRTGVNSPLHF | TGTGCCAGCAGAGTTCGGACAGGGGTTAATTCACCCCTCCACTTT
TRBJ2-7 | NA | TRBV5-1 | NA | CASSLIAGEQYF | TGCGCCAGCAGCCTGATAGCCGGCGAGCAGTACTTC
TRBJ2-2 | TRBD2 | TRBV7-3 | NA | CASSGLAGNTNTGELFF | TGTGCCAGCAGCGGACTAGCGGGGAATACGAACACCGGGGAGCTGTTTTTT
TRBJ2-3 | TRBD1 | TRBV2 | NA | CASSGQGSSTDTQYF | TGTGCCAGCAGTGGACAGGGATCTAGCACAGATACGCAGTATTTT
TRBJ1-2 | TRBD1 | TRBV7-9 | NA | CASSLRDREYGYTF | TGTGCCAGCAGCTTACGGGACAGGGAATATGGCTACACCTTC
TRBJ2-3 | TRBD2 | TRBV19 | NA | CASRTSGGTDTQYF | TGTGCCAGTAGGACTAGCGGGGGGACAGATACGCAGTATTTT
TRBJ2-7 | TRBD1 | TRBV11-2 | NA | CASSARDRGNEQYF | TGTGCCAGCAGCGCCCGGGACAGGGGGAACGAGCAGTACTTC
TRBJ1-4 | NA | TRBV7-2 | NA | CASSLGSLNEKLFF | TGTGCCAGCAGCTTGGGCAGTCTGAATGAAAAACTGTTTTTT
TRBJ2-3 | TRBD2 | TRBV19 | NA | CASRLGGLAGSTDTQYF | TGTGCCAGTAGGCTCGGGGGACTAGCCGGTTCCACAGATACGCAGTATTTT
TRBJ1-5 | NA | TRBV4-2 | NA | CASSQDADSPRHF | TGTGCCAGCAGCCAAGACGCGGACAGCCCTCGGCATTTT
TRBJ1-4 | NA | TRBV11-2 | NA | CASSSGRLSANEKLFF | TGTGCCAGCAGCTCGGGGAGACTGTCAGCTAATGAAAAACTGTTTTTT
TRBJ1-4 | TRBD1 | TRBV4-3 | few | CASSQGTGVNEKLFF | TGCGCCAGCAGCCAAGGGACAGGGGTAAATGAAAAACTGTTTTTT
TRBJ1-2 | NA | TRBV7-9 | few | CASSARTSDNYGYTF | TGTGCCAGCAGCGCCAGAACCTCAGATAACTATGGCTACACCTTC
TRBJ1-2 | NA | TRBV18 | NA | CASSPVNDGKNYGYTF | TGTGCCAGCTCCCCGGTAAACGACGGGAAAAACTATGGCTACACCTTC
TRBJ1-5 | TRBD1 | TRBV7-2 | NA | CASSGGQRNQPQHF | TGTGCCAGCAGCGGGGGACAGAGAAATCAGCCCCAGCATTTT
TRBJ1-1 | NA | TRBV15 | NA | CATSRVIGGAYMNTEAFF | TGTGCCACCAGCAGAGTGATTGGGGGCGCCTACATGAACACTGAAGCTTTCTTT
TRBJ2-7 | TRBD2 | TRBV4-2 | few | CASSQGETSGSYEQYF | TGTGCCAGCAGCCAAGGGGAGACTAGCGGTTCCTACGAGCAGTACTTC
TRBJ2-7 | NA | TRBV5-6 | NA | CASSLAYRLSYEQYF | TGTGCCAGCAGCTTGGCATACAGGCTTTCCTACGAGCAGTACTTC
TRBJ2-7 | NA | TRBV29-1 | NA | CSVEPLPEGFSSYEQYF | TGCAGCGTTGAACCCCTCCCGGAGGGGTTTAGCTCCTACGAGCAGTACTTC
TRBJ1-2 | TRBD1 | TRBV6-6 | NA | CASRKSTGALNYGYTF | TGTGCCAGCAGGAAGAGCACAGGGGCCCTTAACTATGGCTACACCTTC
TRBJ1-5 | NA | TRBV7-9 | NA | CASSLVGGGQPQHF | TGTGCCAGCAGCTTAGTAGGGGGTGGGCAGCCCCAGCATTTT
TRBJ1-1 | TRBD1 | TRBV11-2 | NA | CASSSWTGAEKRNTEAFF | TGTGCCAGCAGCTCTTGGACAGGGGCCGAAAAAAGGAACACTGAAGCTTTCTTT
TRBJ2-3 | NA | TRBV4-1 | NA | CATSGGGDTQYF | TGCGCCACCTCCGGGGGTGGTGATACGCAGTATTTT
TRBJ1-2 | NA | TRBV11-2 | NA | CASSLDWGGDGYTF | TGTGCCAGCAGCTTAGATTGGGGGGGGGATGGCTACACCTTC
TRBJ2-2 | TRBD2 | TRBV7-8 | NA | CASSFRTSGTGELFF | TGTGCCAGCAGCTTCAGGACTAGCGGCACCGGGGAGCTGTTTTTT
TRBJ2-3 | NA | TRBV9 | NA | CASSVEGRVTDTQYF | TGTGCCAGCAGCGTAGAAGGCAGGGTCACAGATACGCAGTATTTT
TRBJ1-2 | NA | TRBV9 | NA | CASSADSNVRGYTF | TGTGCCAGCAGCGCTGACTCAAATGTCCGTGGCTACACCTTC
TRBJ1-1 | NA | TRBV9 | NA | CASSVRFEDTEAFF | TGTGCCAGCAGCGTAAGATTTGAGGACACTGAAGCTTTCTTT
TRBJ2-2 | NA | TRBV5-6 | NA | CASSYGVFDGELFF | TGTGCCAGCAGCTACGGGGTTTTTGACGGGGAGCTGTTTTTT
TRBJ2-7 | NA | TRBV11-2 | NA | CASSFRGHEQYF | TGTGCCAGCAGCTTTAGGGGCCACGAGCAGTACTTC
TRBJ1-2 | NA | TRBV5-1 | NA | CASSSGTLTIYGYTF | TGCGCCAGCAGCTCCGGGACTCTAACTATCTATGGCTACACCTTC
TRBJ1-5 | TRBD1 | TRBV6-6 | few | CASSTFGRDRGQPQHF | TGTGCCAGCAGCACGTTCGGCAGGGACAGGGGTCAGCCCCAGCATTTT
TRBJ1-4 | NA | TRBV30 | NA | CAWSQGRGNEKLFF | TGTGCCTGGAGTCAGGGTAGGGGTAATGAAAAACTGTTTTTT
TRBJ1-4 | NA | TRBV4-1 | NA | CASSELGGSSEKLFF | TGCGCCAGCAGCGAGTTGGGCGGGTCGAGTGAAAAACTGTTTTTT
TRBJ1-5 | NA | TRBV19 | NA | CASTPADSPYQPQHF | TGTGCCAGTACCCCCGCGGACAGCCCTTATCAGCCCCAGCATTTT
TRBJ1-1 | TRBD1 | TRBV11-2 | NA | CASSLAGGMNTEAFF | TGTGCCAGCAGCTTGGCAGGGGGAATGAACACTGAAGCTTTCTTT
TRBJ2-5 | NA | TRBV5-5 | NA | CASSLLRGRGETQYF | TGTGCCAGCAGCTTGTTGCGGGGACGGGGAGAGACCCAGTACTTC
TRBJ1-1 | NA | TRBV27 | NA | CASSSRMEAFF | TGTGCCAGCAGTTCGAGAATGGAAGCTTTCTTT
TRBJ1-5 | TRBD1 | TRBV6-5 | NA | CASSYKGASNQPQHF | TGTGCCAGCAGTTACAAGGGGGCGAGCAATCAGCCCCAGCATTTT
TRBJ1-5 | NA | TRBV5-1 | NA | CASSLATGNNQPQHF | TGCGCCAGCAGCTTGGCCACAGGGAACAATCAGCCCCAGCATTTT